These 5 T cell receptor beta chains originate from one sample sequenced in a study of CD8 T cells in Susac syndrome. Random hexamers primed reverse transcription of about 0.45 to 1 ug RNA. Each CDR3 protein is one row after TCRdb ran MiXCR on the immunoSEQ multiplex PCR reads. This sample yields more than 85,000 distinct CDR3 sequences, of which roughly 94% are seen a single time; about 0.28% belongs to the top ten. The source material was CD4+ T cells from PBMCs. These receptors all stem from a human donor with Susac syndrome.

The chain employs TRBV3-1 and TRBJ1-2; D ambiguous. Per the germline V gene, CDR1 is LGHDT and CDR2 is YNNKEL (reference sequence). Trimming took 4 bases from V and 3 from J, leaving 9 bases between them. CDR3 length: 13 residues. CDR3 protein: CASSPHRDYGYTF. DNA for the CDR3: TGTGCCAGCAGCCCTCATCGGGACTATGGCTACACCTTC.

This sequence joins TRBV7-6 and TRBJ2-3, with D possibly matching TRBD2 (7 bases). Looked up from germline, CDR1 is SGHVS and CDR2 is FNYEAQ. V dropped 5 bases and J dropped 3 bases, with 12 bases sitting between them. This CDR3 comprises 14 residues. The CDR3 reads CASSPRGGTDTQYF. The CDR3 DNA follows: TGTGCCAGCAGCCCTAGGGGGGGAACAGATACGCAGTATTTT. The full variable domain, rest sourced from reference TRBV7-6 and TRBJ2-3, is GAGVSQSPRYKVTKRGQDVALRCDPISGHVSLYWYRQALGQGPEFLTYFNYEAQQDKSGLPNDRFSAERPEGSISTLTIQRTEQRDSAMYRCASSPRGGTDTQYFGPGTRLTVL.

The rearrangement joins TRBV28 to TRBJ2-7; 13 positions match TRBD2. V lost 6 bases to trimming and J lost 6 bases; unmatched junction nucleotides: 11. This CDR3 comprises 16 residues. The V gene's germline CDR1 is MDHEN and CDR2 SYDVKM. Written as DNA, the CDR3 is TGTGCCAGCAGCACACCGGGACTAGCGGGGTCTGGCGAGCAGTACTTC. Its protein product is CASSTPGLAGSGEQYF.

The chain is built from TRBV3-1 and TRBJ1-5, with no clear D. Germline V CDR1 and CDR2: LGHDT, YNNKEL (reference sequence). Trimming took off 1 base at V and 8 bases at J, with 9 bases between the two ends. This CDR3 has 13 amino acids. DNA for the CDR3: TGTGCCAGCAGCCAAGGGCTCGATAAGCCCCAGCATTTT. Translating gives CASSQGLDKPQHF.

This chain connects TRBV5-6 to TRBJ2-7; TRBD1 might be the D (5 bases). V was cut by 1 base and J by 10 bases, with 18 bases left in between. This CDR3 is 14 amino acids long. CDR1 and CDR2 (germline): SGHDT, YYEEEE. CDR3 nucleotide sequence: TGTGCCAGCAGCTTGTGGTCCAGGGTACCACAACAGTACTTC. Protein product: CASSLWSRVPQQYF. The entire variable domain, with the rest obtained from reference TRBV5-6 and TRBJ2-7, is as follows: DAGVTQSPTHLIKTRGQQVTLRCSPKSGHDTVSWYQQALGQGPQFIFQYYEEEERQRGNFPDRFSGHQFPNYSSELNVNALLLGDSALYLCASSLWSRVPQQYFGPGTRLTVT.